These T cell receptor beta chains were read from a single sample in a study of response to subunit inactivated influenza vaccine. Via MiXCR, TCRdb re-called the RT-PCR reads, giving one row per CDR3 protein. Here the sample spans about 780,000 distinct CDR3 sequences, less than 20% being singletons. The sample consisted of PBMCs from blood, taken roughly 5 days after vaccination. The receptor source for this set is a man between 45 and 60 years old who received an inactivated influenza vaccine. CDR3s include the opening cysteine and the closing phenylalanine or tryptophan. Fields, in order: CDR3 protein, CDR3 DNA, clone size, J gene, D gene, V gene. D genes are given only for firm matches. The size entry is marked missing in some rows and otherwise reads once, few, many or a size class.

CDR3: CASSQEGGGVGTGRETQYF; DNA: TGCGCCAGCAGCCAAGAAGGGGGGGGAGTAGGGACAGGGCGGGAGACCCAGTACTTC; size: -; J: TRBJ2-5; D: TRBD1; V: TRBV4-3
CDR3: CASSLGQTISGNTIYF; DNA: TGTGCCAGCAGCCTGGGACAGACGATCTCTGGAAACACCATATATTTT; size: -; J: TRBJ1-3; D: TRBD1; V: TRBV3-1
CDR3: CASSQDRQALYEQYF; DNA: TGCGCCAGCAGCCAAGATCGACAGGCCCTCTACGAGCAGTACTTC; size: -; J: TRBJ2-7; D: -; V: TRBV4-3
CDR3: CASSSAGQSNQPQHF; DNA: TGTGCCAGCAGCTCGGCGGGACAGAGCAATCAGCCCCAGCATTTT; size: few; J: TRBJ1-5; D: TRBD1; V: TRBV5-5
CDR3: CSARGGTEDPGEQYF; DNA: TGCAGTGCTAGAGGGGGGACCGAGGACCCGGGCGAGCAGTACTTC; size: -; J: TRBJ2-7; D: -; V: TRBV20-1
CDR3: CSVDDPWTSGKNEQFF; DNA: TGCAGCGTTGATGACCCCTGGACTAGCGGGAAAAATGAGCAGTTCTTC; size: -; J: TRBJ2-1; D: TRBD2; V: TRBV29-1
CDR3: CSAIDRVNQPQHF; DNA: TGCAGTGCCATCGACAGGGTCAATCAGCCCCAGCATTTT; size: few; J: TRBJ1-5; D: TRBD1; V: TRBV20-1
CDR3: CASSPGRALGEQYF; DNA: TGTGCCAGCAGCCCGGGACGGGCCCTGGGGGAGCAGTACTTC; size: -; J: TRBJ2-7; D: -; V: TRBV7-2
CDR3: CASSPTARGGNTGELFF; DNA: TGTGCCAGCAGTCCCACCGCCAGGGGCGGGAACACCGGGGAGCTGTTTTTT; size: -; J: TRBJ2-2; D: -; V: TRBV11-2
CDR3: CASRTGGKDTQYF; DNA: TGTGCCAGCAGGACAGGGGGCAAGGATACGCAGTATTTT; size: -; J: TRBJ2-3; D: TRBD1; V: TRBV28
CDR3: CSARPRGPYEQYF; DNA: TGCAGTGCTAGACCGAGGGGGCCCTACGAGCAGTACTTC; size: -; J: TRBJ2-7; D: TRBD1; V: TRBV20-1
CDR3: CASSQVLHEQYF; DNA: TGTGCCAGCAGCCAAGTACTTCACGAGCAGTACTTC; size: -; J: TRBJ2-7; D: -; V: TRBV3-1
CDR3: CASTGQNGQPQHF; DNA: TGTGCCAGCACCGGACAGAATGGTCAGCCCCAGCATTTT; size: few; J: TRBJ1-5; D: -; V: TRBV7-2
CDR3: CASVLWVPARTNEKLFF; DNA: TGTGCCAGCGTTTTATGGGTGCCTGCACGGACTAATGAAAAACTGTTTTTT; size: few; J: TRBJ1-4; D: -; V: TRBV28
CDR3: CASSSRGLGEQYF; DNA: TGTGCCAGCAGCTCAAGAGGGCTTGGCGAGCAGTACTTC; size: -; J: TRBJ2-7; D: -; V: TRBV7-8
CDR3: CASTWTDYNEQFF; DNA: TGTGCCAGCACTTGGACTGATTACAATGAGCAGTTCTTC; size: few; J: TRBJ2-1; D: -; V: TRBV6-6
CDR3: CASSFGQGSSGEQYF; DNA: TGTGCCAGCAGCTTTGGACAGGGGAGTTCGGGCGAGCAGTACTTC; size: few; J: TRBJ2-7; D: TRBD1; V: TRBV7-9
CDR3: CASSLAQGASGNQPQHF; DNA: TGTGCCAGCAGTTTGGCACAGGGGGCATCGGGCAATCAGCCCCAGCATTTT; size: -; J: TRBJ1-5; D: TRBD1; V: TRBV28
CDR3: CATSDFAGGDYSTDTQYF; DNA: TGTGCCACCAGTGATTTCGCGGGGGGCGATTATAGCACAGATACGCAGTATTTT; size: -; J: TRBJ2-3; D: TRBD2; V: TRBV24-1
CDR3: CASSLVSSRETQYF; DNA: TGTGCCAGCAGCTTGGTCTCTAGCCGAGAGACCCAGTACTTC; size: -; J: TRBJ2-5; D: -; V: TRBV5-6
CDR3: CASNRGQGYDEQYF; DNA: TGCGCCAGCAACCGGGGACAGGGGTATGACGAGCAGTACTTC; size: -; J: TRBJ2-7; D: TRBD1; V: TRBV5-1
CDR3: CSASRRNSGNTIYF; DNA: TGCAGTGCTAGTCGCCGGAACTCTGGAAACACCATATATTTT; size: many; J: TRBJ1-3; D: -; V: TRBV20-1
CDR3: CASSPPGLLETQYF; DNA: TGTGCCAGCAGTCCCCCGGGACTTCTAGAGACCCAGTACTTC; size: many; J: TRBJ2-5; D: -; V: TRBV12-3/TRBV12-4
CDR3: CASSLFYDEQYF; DNA: TGTGCCAGCAGTTTGTTCTATGACGAGCAGTACTTC; size: many; J: TRBJ2-7; D: -; V: TRBV12-3/TRBV12-4
CDR3: CSASRLETQYF; DNA: TGCAGTGCTAGTAGGTTGGAGACCCAGTACTTC; size: -; J: TRBJ2-5; D: -; V: TRBV20-1
CDR3: CASTRGTGGVSSYNEQFF; DNA: TGTGCCAGCACCAGAGGGACAGGGGGCGTGAGCTCCTACAATGAGCAGTTCTTC; size: few; J: TRBJ2-1; D: TRBD1; V: TRBV11-1
CDR3: CASSLNPGHRNTGELFF; DNA: TGTGCCAGCAGCCTAAATCCGGGACATAGGAACACCGGGGAGCTGTTTTTT; size: -; J: TRBJ2-2; D: -; V: TRBV7-9
CDR3: CASTPSPGRISGDNEQFF; DNA: TGTGCCAGCACCCCCTCACCGGGCAGGATAAGTGGGGATAATGAGCAGTTCTTC; size: few; J: TRBJ2-1; D: -; V: TRBV12-3/TRBV12-4
CDR3: CASSLQWQPQHF; DNA: TGTGCCAGCAGTTTACAGTGGCAGCCCCAGCATTTT; size: many; J: TRBJ1-5; D: -; V: TRBV12-3/TRBV12-4
CDR3: CASSDTRDEQFF; DNA: TGTGCCAGCAGTGATACTAGGGATGAGCAGTTCTTC; size: few; J: TRBJ2-1; D: -; V: TRBV6-1
CDR3: CASSVGGRLNTGELFF; DNA: TGTGCCAGCAGCGTAGGGGGCAGACTGAACACCGGGGAGCTGTTTTTT; size: -; J: TRBJ2-2; D: -; V: TRBV9
CDR3: CASSLWTGEGETQYF; DNA: TGCGCCAGCAGCCTTTGGACAGGGGAGGGGGAGACCCAGTACTTC; size: few; J: TRBJ2-5; D: TRBD1; V: TRBV5-1
CDR3: CSARGLGLAADTQYF; DNA: TGCAGTGCTAGAGGTTTGGGACTAGCGGCAGATACGCAGTATTTT; size: many; J: TRBJ2-3; D: TRBD2; V: TRBV20-1
CDR3: CASSPWTVPNTEAFF; DNA: TGTGCCAGCTCACCATGGACAGTACCGAACACTGAAGCTTTCTTT; size: -; J: TRBJ1-1; D: -; V: TRBV18
CDR3: CASSDRTYTGELFF; DNA: TGTGCCAGCAGCGACCGGACCTACACCGGGGAGCTGTTTTTT; size: -; J: TRBJ2-2; D: -; V: TRBV7-6
CDR3: CASSPRRTGVYEQYF; DNA: TGTGCCAGCAGCCCACGGAGGACAGGGGTCTACGAGCAGTACTTC; size: -; J: TRBJ2-7; D: TRBD1; V: TRBV7-8
CDR3: CASSSMGQINEKLFF; DNA: TGTGCCAGCAGCAGCATGGGACAGATTAATGAAAAACTGTTTTTT; size: -; J: TRBJ1-4; D: TRBD1; V: TRBV7-9
CDR3: CATSDLRRGDSADTQYF; DNA: TGTGCCACCAGTGATTTGCGGCGGGGGGACAGCGCAGATACGCAGTATTTT; size: few; J: TRBJ2-3; D: -; V: TRBV24-1
CDR3: CASRTSGRPDTQYF; DNA: TGTGCCAGCAGGACTAGCGGGAGACCGGATACGCAGTATTTT; size: once; J: TRBJ2-3; D: TRBD2; V: TRBV27
CDR3: CSARADSYNEQFF; DNA: TGCAGTGCTAGAGCCGACAGTTACAATGAGCAGTTCTTC; size: once; J: TRBJ2-1; D: -; V: TRBV20-1
CDR3: CASRPGTSTGELFF; DNA: TGCGCCAGCAGACCCGGGACATCTACCGGGGAGCTGTTTTTT; size: many; J: TRBJ2-2; D: -; V: TRBV4-3
CDR3: CASSPTGKVFNYGYTF; DNA: TGTGCCAGCAGCCCGACAGGGAAGGTGTTTAACTATGGCTACACCTTC; size: -; J: TRBJ1-2; D: TRBD1; V: TRBV12-3/TRBV12-4
CDR3: CASSYGVGGNTGELFF; DNA: TGTGCCAGCAGTTACGGCGTCGGGGGGAACACCGGGGAGCTGTTTTTT; size: -; J: TRBJ2-2; D: -; V: TRBV6-2/TRBV6-3